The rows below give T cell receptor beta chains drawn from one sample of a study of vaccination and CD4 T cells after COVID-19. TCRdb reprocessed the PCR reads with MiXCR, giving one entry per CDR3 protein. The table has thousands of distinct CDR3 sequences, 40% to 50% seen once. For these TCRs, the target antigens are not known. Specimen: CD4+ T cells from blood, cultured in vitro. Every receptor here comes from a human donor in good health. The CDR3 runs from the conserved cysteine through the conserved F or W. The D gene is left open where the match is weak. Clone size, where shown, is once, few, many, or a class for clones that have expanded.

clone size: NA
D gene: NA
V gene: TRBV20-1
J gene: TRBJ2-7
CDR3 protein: CSARDSGAYGGTVSEQYF
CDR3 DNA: TGCAGTGCTAGAGATTCAGGGGCATATGGGGGCACTGTCTCCGAGCAGTACTTC

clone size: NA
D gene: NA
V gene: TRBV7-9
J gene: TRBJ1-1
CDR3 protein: CASRPPLRWGVNTEAFF
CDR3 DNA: TGTGCCAGCAGGCCTCCATTAAGGTGGGGGGTGAACACTGAAGCTTTCTTT

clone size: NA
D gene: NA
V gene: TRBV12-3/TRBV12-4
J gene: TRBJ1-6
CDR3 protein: CASSEFALSPLHF
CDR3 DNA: TGTGCCAGCAGCGAGTTCGCGCTGTCACCCCTCCACTTT

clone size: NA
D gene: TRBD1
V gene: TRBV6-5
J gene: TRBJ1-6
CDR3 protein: CASSYLRQGFNSPLHF
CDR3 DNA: TGTGCCAGCAGTTACCTCCGACAGGGATTTAATTCACCCCTCCACTTT

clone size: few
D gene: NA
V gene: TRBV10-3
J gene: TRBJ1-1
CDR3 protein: CAILSAQDTEAFF
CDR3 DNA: TGTGCCATCTTGTCAGCACAAGACACTGAAGCTTTCTTT

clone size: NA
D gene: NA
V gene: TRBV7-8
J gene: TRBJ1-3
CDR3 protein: CASSANSDSFSGNTIYF
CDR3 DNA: TGTGCCAGCAGCGCTAATAGTGACAGCTTCTCTGGAAACACCATATATTTT

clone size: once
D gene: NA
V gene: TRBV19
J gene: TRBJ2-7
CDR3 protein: CVSSLTTLYEQYF
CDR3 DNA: TGTGTCAGTAGCTTGACTACCCTCTACGAGCAGTACTTC

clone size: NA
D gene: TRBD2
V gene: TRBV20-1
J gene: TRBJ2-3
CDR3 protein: CSARGTSLTDTQYF
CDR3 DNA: TGCAGTGCTAGGGGGACTAGCCTCACAGATACGCAGTATTTT

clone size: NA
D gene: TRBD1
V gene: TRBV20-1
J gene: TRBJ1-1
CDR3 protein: CSARSRDRGGTEAFF
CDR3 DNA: TGCAGTGCTAGATCACGGGACAGGGGTGGGACTGAAGCTTTCTTT

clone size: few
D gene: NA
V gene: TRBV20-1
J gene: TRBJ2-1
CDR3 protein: CSASRSGNEQFF
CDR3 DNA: TGCAGTGCTAGTCGGTCGGGCAATGAGCAGTTCTTC

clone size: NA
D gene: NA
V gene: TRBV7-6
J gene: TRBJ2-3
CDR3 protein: CASSLLGDTQYF
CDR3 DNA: TGTGCCAGCAGCTTATTAGGTGATACGCAGTATTTT

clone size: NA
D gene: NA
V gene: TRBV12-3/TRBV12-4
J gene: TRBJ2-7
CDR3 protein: CASSMNTGREQYF
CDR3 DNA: TGTGCCAGCAGTATGAATACAGGGCGCGAGCAGTACTTC

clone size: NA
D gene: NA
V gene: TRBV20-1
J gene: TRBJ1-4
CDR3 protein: CSASWASENEKLFF
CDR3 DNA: TGCAGTGCTAGTTGGGCATCGGAGAATGAAAAACTGTTTTTT

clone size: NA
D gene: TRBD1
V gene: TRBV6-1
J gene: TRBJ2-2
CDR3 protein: CANSAGQEATGELFF
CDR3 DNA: TGTGCCAACAGTGCAGGACAGGAGGCCACCGGGGAGCTGTTTTTT

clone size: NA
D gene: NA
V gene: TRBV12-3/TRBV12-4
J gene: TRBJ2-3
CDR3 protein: CASSRRASADTQYF
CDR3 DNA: TGTGCCAGCAGCCGCCGCGCGAGTGCAGATACGCAGTATTTT

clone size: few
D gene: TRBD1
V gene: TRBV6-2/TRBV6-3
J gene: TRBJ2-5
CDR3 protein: CASSTREAGQGIETQYF
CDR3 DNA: TGTGCCAGCAGCACCAGAGAGGCCGGACAGGGCATAGAGACCCAGTACTTC

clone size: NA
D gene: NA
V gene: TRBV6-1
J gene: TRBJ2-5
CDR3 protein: CASRPGLASETQYF
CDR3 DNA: TGTGCCAGCAGGCCCGGGCTAGCATCGGAGACCCAGTACTTC

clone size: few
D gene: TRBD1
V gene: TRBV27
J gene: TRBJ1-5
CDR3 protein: CASGGQGANQPQHF
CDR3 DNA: TGTGCCAGCGGGGGACAGGGGGCTAATCAGCCCCAGCATTTT

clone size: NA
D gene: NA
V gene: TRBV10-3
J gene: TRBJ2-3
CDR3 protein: CASIEGGVGTDTQYF
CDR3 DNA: TGTGCCAGCATCGAGGGGGGAGTGGGCACAGATACGCAGTATTTT